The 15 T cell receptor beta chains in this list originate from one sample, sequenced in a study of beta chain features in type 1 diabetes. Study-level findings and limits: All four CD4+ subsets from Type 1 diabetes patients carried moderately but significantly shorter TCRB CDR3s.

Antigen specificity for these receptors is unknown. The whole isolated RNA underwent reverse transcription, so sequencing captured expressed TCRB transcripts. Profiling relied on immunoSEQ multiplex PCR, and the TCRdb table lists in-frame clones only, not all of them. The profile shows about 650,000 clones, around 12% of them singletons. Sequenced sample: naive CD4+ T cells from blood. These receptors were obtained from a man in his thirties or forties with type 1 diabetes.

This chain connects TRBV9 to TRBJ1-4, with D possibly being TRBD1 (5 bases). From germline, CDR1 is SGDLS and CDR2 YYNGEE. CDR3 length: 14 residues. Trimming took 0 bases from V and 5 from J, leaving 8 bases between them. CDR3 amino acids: CASSVDGDNEKLFF. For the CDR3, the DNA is TGTGCCAGCAGCGTAGATGGGGACAATGAAAAACTGTTTTTT. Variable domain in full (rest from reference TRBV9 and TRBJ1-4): DSGVTQTPKHLITATGQRVTLRCSPRSGDLSVYWYQQSLDQGLQFLIQYYNGEERAKGNILERFSAQQFPDLHSELNLSSLELGDSALYFCASSVDGDNEKLFFGSGTQLSVL.

CDR3: CASSGTGAYGYTF. For the CDR3, the DNA is TGTGCCAGCAGCGGAACAGGGGCCTATGGCTACACCTTC. The chain is built from TRBV9 and TRBJ1-2, with TRBD1 matching 7 bases. The CDR3 loop spans 13 amino acids. J lost 4 bases, V lost 3 bases, and 3 bases had no gene match. CDR1 SGDLS and CDR2 YYNGEE come from the germline V gene.

This CDR3 reads CASSLGMRDRAYEQYF. The DNA for the CDR3 is TGCGCCAGCAGCTTGGGTATGAGGGACCGAGCCTACGAGCAGTACTTC. This sequence joins TRBV5-1 and TRBJ2-7; perhaps D is TRBD1 or TRBD2 (5 bases each). CDR1 and CDR2 from the germline V gene are SGHRS and YFSETQ. The CDR3 has 16 amino acids. With 0 bases removed from V and 2 bases from J, the gap between germline ends came to 15 bases.

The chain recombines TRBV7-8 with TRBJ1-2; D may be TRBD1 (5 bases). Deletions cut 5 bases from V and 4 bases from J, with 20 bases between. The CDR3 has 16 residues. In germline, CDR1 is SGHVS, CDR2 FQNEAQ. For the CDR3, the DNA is TGTGCCAGCAGCACATCGGGACTGAAGATGTTCTATGGCTACACCTTC. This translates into CASSTSGLKMFYGYTF.

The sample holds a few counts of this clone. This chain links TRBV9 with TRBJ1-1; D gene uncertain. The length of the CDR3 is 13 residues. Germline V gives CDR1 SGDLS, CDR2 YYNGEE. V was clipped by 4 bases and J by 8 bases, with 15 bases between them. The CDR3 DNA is TGTGCCAGCAGCCCCCAGTTAGAGCTCGAAGCTTTCTTT. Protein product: CASSPQLELEAFF.

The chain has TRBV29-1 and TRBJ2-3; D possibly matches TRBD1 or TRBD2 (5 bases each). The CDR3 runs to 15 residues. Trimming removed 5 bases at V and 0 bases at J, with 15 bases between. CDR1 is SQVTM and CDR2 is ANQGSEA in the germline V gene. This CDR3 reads CSVFPGTDSTDTQYF. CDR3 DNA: TGCAGCGTTTTCCCCGGGACGGATAGCACAGATACGCAGTATTTT.

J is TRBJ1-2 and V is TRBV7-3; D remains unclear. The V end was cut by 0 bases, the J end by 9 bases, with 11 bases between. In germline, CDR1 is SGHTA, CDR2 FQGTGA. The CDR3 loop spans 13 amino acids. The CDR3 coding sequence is TGTGCCAGCAGCTTAACCCCGTTGGGGAGCTACACCTTC. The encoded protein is CASSLTPLGSYTF.

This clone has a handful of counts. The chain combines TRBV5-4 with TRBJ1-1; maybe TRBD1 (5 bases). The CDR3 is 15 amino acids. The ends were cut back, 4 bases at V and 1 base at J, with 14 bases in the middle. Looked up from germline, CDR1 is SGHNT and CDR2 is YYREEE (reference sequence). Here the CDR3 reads CASSAGGRTNTEAFF. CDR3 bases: TGTGCCAGCAGCGCGGGGGGACGGACGAACACTGAAGCTTTCTTT.

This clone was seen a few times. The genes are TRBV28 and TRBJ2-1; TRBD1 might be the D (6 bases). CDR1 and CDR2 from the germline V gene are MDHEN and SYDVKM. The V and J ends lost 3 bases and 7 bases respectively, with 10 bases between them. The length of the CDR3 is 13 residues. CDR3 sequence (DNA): TGTGCCAGCAGTTTCCCAGGGACAAATGAGCAGTTCTTC. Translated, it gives CASSFPGTNEQFF.

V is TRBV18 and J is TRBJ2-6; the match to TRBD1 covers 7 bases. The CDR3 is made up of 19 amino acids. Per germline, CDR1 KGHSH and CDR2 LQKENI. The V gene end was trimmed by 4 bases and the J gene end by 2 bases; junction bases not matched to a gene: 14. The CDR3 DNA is TGTGCCAGCTCACTACAGGGGCCCGATGGTGTCCCTGGGGCCAACGTCCTGACTTTC. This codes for CASSLQGPDGVPGANVLTF.

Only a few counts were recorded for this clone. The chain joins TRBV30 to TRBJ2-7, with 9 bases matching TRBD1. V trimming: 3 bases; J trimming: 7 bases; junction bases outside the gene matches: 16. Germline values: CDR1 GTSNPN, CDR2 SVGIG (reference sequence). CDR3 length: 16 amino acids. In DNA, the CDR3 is TGTGCCTGGAGGCTTCGGACCGGGACAGGGACGGGGGAGCAGTACTTC. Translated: CAWRLRTGTGTGEQYF. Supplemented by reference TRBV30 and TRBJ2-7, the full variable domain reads SQTIHQWPATLVQPVGSPLSLECTVEGTSNPNLYWYRQAAGRGLQLLFYSVGIGQISSEVPQNLSASRPQDRQFILSSKKLLLSDSGFYLCAWRLRTGTGTGEQYFGPGTRLTVT.

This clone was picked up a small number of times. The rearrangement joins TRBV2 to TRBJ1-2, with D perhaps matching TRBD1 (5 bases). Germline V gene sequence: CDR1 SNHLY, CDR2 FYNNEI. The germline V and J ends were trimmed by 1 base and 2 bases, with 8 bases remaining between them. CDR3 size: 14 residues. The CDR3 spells CASSEEGANYGYTF. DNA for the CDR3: TGTGCCAGCAGTGAAGAAGGGGCGAACTATGGCTACACCTTC.

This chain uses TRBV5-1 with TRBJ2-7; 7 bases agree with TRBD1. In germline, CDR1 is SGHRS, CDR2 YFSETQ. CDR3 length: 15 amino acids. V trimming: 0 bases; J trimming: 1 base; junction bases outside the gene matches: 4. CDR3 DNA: TGCGCCAGCAGCTTGGAGGCGACAGGGTCCTACGAGCAGTACTTC. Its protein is CASSLEATGSYEQYF.

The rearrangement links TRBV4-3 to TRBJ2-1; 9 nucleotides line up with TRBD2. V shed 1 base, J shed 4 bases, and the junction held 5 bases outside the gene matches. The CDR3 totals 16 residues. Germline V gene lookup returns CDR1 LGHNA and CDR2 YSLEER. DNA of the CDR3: TGCGCCAGCAGCCAAGGGGCTAGCGGGACTTACAATGAGCAGTTCTTC. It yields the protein CASSQGASGTYNEQFF.

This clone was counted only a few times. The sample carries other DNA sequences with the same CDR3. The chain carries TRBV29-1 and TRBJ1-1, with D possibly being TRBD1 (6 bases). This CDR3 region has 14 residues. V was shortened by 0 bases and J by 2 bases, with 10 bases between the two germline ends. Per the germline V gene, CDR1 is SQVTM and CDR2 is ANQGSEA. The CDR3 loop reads CSVEDRGRNTEAFF. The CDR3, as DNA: TGCAGCGTTGAAGACAGGGGAAGAAACACTGAAGCTTTCTTT.